These T cell receptor beta chains were read from a single sample in a study of shared clonotypes between healthy human individuals. This table comes from immunoSEQ multiplex PCR, and its TCRdb copy is limited to in-frame clones, with some not included. The data show about 1.9 million clones, 93% seen once. The specimen was naive CD8+ T cells from PBMCs. These receptors were taken from a man in his late teens or twenties in good health. Some clones in this sample may be carry-over from other donors' samples. Each CDR3 is given with its conserved first and last residue. Each record gives: V gene, D gene, J gene, CDR3 length, clone size, CDR3 DNA, CDR3 protein. The D gene is left open where the match is weak. Clone sizes are given selectively: once, few, many, or a class where the clone is expanded.

TRBV29-1	TRBD1	TRBJ1-1	15	NA	TGCAGCGTTGAAACGGGCAGGGGGAAGGGTACTGAAGCTTTCTTT	CSVETGRGKGTEAFF
TRBV27	NA	TRBJ2-7	14	NA	TGTGCCAGCAGAGAGAATCCAGGGGAACACGAGCAGTACTTC	CASRENPGEHEQYF
TRBV6-1	TRBD1	TRBJ2-2	15	NA	TGTGCCAGCACCCTCAGGGGGCGATCCTCAGGGGAGCTGTTTTTT	CASTLRGRSSGELFF
TRBV25-1	NA	TRBJ2-5	14	NA	TGTGCCAGCAGTGCCCAGGAAACCCAAGAGACCCAGTACTTC	CASSAQETQETQYF
TRBV7-9	NA	TRBJ2-5	13	NA	TGTGCCAGCAGCTTAGTACCGGAAGAGACCCAGTACTTC	CASSLVPEETQYF
TRBV7-2	NA	TRBJ2-3	16	NA	TGTGCCAGCAGCCCGACAAGTTGGTATCTTGGAGATACGCAGTATTTT	CASSPTSWYLGDTQYF
TRBV27	NA	TRBJ2-1	12	NA	TGTGCCAGCAGTTTATGGGGCTATGAGCAGTTCTTC	CASSLWGYEQFF
TRBV28	TRBD2	TRBJ2-3	14	NA	TGTGCCAGCAGTTTGCGGGGGGACACAGATACGCAGTATTTT	CASSLRGDTDTQYF
TRBV18	NA	TRBJ2-5	15	NA	TGTGCCAGCTCACCCGGCCGCCGAGAAGTGGAGACCCAGTACTTC	CASSPGRREVETQYF
TRBV5-4	NA	TRBJ2-1	13	NA	TGTGCCAGCTGGTCGAGCTCCTACAATGAGCAGTTCTTC	CASWSSSYNEQFF
TRBV2	NA	TRBJ2-7	13	NA	TGTGCCAGCAGCCGTACCACAGGGAACGAGCAGTACTTC	CASSRTTGNEQYF
TRBV27	NA	TRBJ2-1	14	NA	TGTGCCAGCAGTTTTACGAGAGGGGACTATGAGCAGTTCTTC	CASSFTRGDYEQFF
TRBV7-9	NA	TRBJ1-2	13	NA	TGTGCCAGCAGCCTATCGTCTTCCTATGGCTACACCTTC	CASSLSSSYGYTF
TRBV28	NA	TRBJ2-4	20	NA	TGTGCCAGCAGTTTGGTGGCGGACCTCATCACCCCCCTATCCAAAAACATTCAGTACTTC	CASSLVADLITPLSKNIQYF
TRBV10-2	NA	TRBJ1-5	15	NA	TGCGCCAGCAGCACCGGGGCCGGAAGGGATCAGCCCCAGCATTTT	CASSTGAGRDQPQHF
TRBV6-5	NA	TRBJ2-3	12	once	TGTGCCAGCAGTTACGGGTGGGATACGCAGTATTTT	CASSYGWDTQYF
TRBV27	NA	TRBJ2-7	16	NA	TGTGCCAGCAGTCCCGCCCTTAGCGTACTCGCCTACGAGCAGTACTTC	CASSPALSVLAYEQYF
TRBV14	TRBD1	TRBJ2-3	16	NA	TGTGCCAGCAGCCAAGCGACAGGGTATCCGACAGATACGCAGTATTTT	CASSQATGYPTDTQYF
TRBV5-6	TRBD2	TRBJ2-7	15	NA	TGTGCCAGCAGCTTGTTGCGGGAGGTTCGGTACGAGCAGTACTTC	CASSLLREVRYEQYF
TRBV28	NA	TRBJ2-3	16	NA	TGTGCCAGCAGTTCGGGGACCTCGCAGGGCACAGATACGCAGTATTTT	CASSSGTSQGTDTQYF
TRBV27	TRBD1	TRBJ2-2	14	once	TGTGCCAGCAATCCGACAGGGACGGACGGGGAGCTGTTTTTT	CASNPTGTDGELFF
TRBV30	NA	TRBJ2-3	14	NA	TGTGCCTGGAGCGTAGTATCAGTGACAGATACGCAGTATTTT	CAWSVVSVTDTQYF
TRBV10-1	NA	TRBJ2-7	15	NA	TGCGCCAGCAGTGTTTCGCCGGCGGGAATCAACGAGCAGTACTTC	CASSVSPAGINEQYF
TRBV4-1	TRBD1	TRBJ2-1	17	NA	TGCGCCAGCAGCCAGTCCGACAGGGGGCGACCCTACAATGAGCAGTTCTTC	CASSQSDRGRPYNEQFF
TRBV19	NA	TRBJ2-3	15	NA	TGTGCCAGTAGTTTTCGACATGTTGGCACAGATACGCAGTATTTT	CASSFRHVGTDTQYF
TRBV6-1	NA	TRBJ2-7	16	NA	TGTGCCAGCAGTGGCTTGAGGGACTCGGCCCCTTACGAGCAGTACTTC	CASSGLRDSAPYEQYF
TRBV4-3	TRBD2	TRBJ2-5	16	NA	TGCGCCAGCAGCCAAGAACCTAGCGGGAGGGTGGAGACCCAGTACTTC	CASSQEPSGRVETQYF
TRBV11-2	NA	TRBJ2-7	13	NA	TGTGCCAGCAGCTTAGATGGGTCCTACGAGCAGTACTTC	CASSLDGSYEQYF
TRBV6-5	TRBD2	TRBJ2-1	16	NA	TGTGCCAGCAGTTGGACTAGCGGGGCCTCCTACAATGAGCAGTTCTTC	CASSWTSGASYNEQFF
TRBV19	NA	TRBJ2-1	14	NA	TGTGCCAGTAGTTTCAGCGCGGTCATGGATGAGCAGTTCTTC	CASSFSAVMDEQFF
TRBV5-1	NA	TRBJ2-3	16	NA	TGCGCCAGCAGCTTGGCCCGAACGGTCGGCACAGATACGCAGTATTTT	CASSLARTVGTDTQYF